What follows are 11 T cell receptor beta chains derived from one specimen sequenced in a study of blood T cell repertoires in COVID-19. TCRdb's copy holds only in-frame clones and misses some; the assay was immunoSEQ multiplex PCR. The table includes some 260,000 clones, about 80% detected once. Material for sequencing was peripheral blood. Source of these receptors: a woman of 80 years or more with active or convalescent COVID-19.

The genes are TRBV29-1 and TRBJ2-5; tentative D call: TRBD2 (6 bases). V gave up 3 bases and J gave up 4 bases, with 15 bases separating them. The CDR3 has 14 residues. CDR1 SQVTM and CDR2 ANQGSEA come from the germline V gene. The CDR3 coding sequence is TGCAGCGTTGACCAAAGGACTACTGGAGAGACCCAGTACTTC. Amino acid sequence: CSVDQRTTGETQYF.

The table lists this clone with a count of one. This rearrangement joins TRBV6-5 to TRBJ1-2; 10 nucleotides match TRBD1. Per germline, CDR1 MNHEY and CDR2 SVGAGI. The trim removed 5 bases at V and 8 bases at J, leaving 11 bases unmatched. CDR3 size: 15 residues. CDR3 sequence: CASSHPGTGEQGYTF. DNA of the CDR3: TGTGCCAGCAGTCACCCAGGGACAGGGGAGCAGGGCTACACCTTC.

The J gene is TRBJ1-4, the V gene TRBV12-3 or TRBV12-4, with D possibly being TRBD1 (5 bases). The CDR3 sequence is 13 residues long. The V end lost 5 bases, the J end lost 7 bases, and 11 bases lay between the germline ends. The CDR3 region is CASSKAGLEKLFF. CDR3 coding DNA: TGTGCCAGCAGTAAAGCGGGACTTGAAAAACTGTTTTTT.

J is TRBJ1-3 and V is TRBV19, with 7 bases lining up with TRBD1. The CDR3 runs to 12 residues. Unmatched junction bases numbered 3, after V lost 6 bases and J lost 7 bases. In germline, CDR1 is LNHDA, CDR2 SQIVND (reference sequence). Here the CDR3 reads CASRQGTNTIYF. CDR3 DNA: TGTGCCAGTAGACAGGGGACGAACACCATATATTTT.

The J gene is TRBJ2-1, the V gene TRBV9; 7 bases are shared with TRBD1. Germline V gives CDR1 SGDLS, CDR2 YYNGEE. The CDR3 totals 15 residues. V gave up 0 bases and J gave up 0 bases; unmatched junction bases: 0. The CDR3 nucleotides are TGTGCCAGCAGCGTAGGGACAGGCTCCTACAATGAGCAGTTCTTC. Amino acids: CASSVGTGSYNEQFF.

The rearrangement uses TRBV5-1 and TRBJ1-1; the D gene is possibly TRBD1 (5 bases). The germline V and J ends were trimmed by 3 bases and 4 bases, with 16 bases remaining between them. This CDR3 is 15 amino acids long. Germline CDR1 SGHRS, CDR2 YFSETQ. The CDR3 nucleotides are TGCGCCAGCAGCTCCCCTGGGGGGGGGAGCACTGAAGCTTTCTTT. This codes for CASSSPGGGSTEAFF.

The gene calls are TRBV4-1 and TRBJ2-6, with TRBD2 matching 9 bases. The germline V gene has CDR1 MGHRA and CDR2 YSYEKL. This CDR3 contains 19 residues. The V segment lost 0 bases and the J segment 0 bases; nucleotides outside the gene matches: 6. CDR3 sequence (DNA): TGCGCCAGCAGCCAAGATACCGCTAGCGGGAACTCTGGGGCCAACGTCCTGACTTTC. Encoded protein: CASSQDTASGNSGANVLTF.

J is TRBJ2-2 and V is TRBV2, with D possibly TRBD1 on 6 matching bases. Trimming pared 4 bases from V and 0 bases from J, leaving 18 bases between. CDR3 length: 18 residues. The germline CDR1 and CDR2 sequences are SNHLY and FYNNEI. CDR3 DNA sequence: TGTGCCAGCAGTGTTTTAGGGGGATCGTTCGCGAACACCGGGGAGCTGTTTTTT. It translates to CASSVLGGSFANTGELFF.

The gene calls are TRBV28 and TRBJ2-2; 10 bases align to TRBD1. The CDR3 is made up of 15 amino acids. The J segment lost 10 bases and the V segment lost 5 bases, leaving 10 bases of the junction unmatched. Germline V lookup: CDR1 MDHEN, CDR2 SYDVKM. The CDR3 region is CASSPGGQGEAELFF. As DNA, the CDR3 is TGTGCCAGCAGTCCAGGCGGACAGGGGGAAGCGGAGCTGTTTTTT.

The rearrangement links TRBV5-6 to TRBJ1-2; D is uncertain. CDR1 is SGHDT and CDR2 is YYEEEE in the germline V gene. The CDR3 spans 14 residues. V was trimmed by 4 bases and J by 7 bases, leaving 17 bases between them. CDR3 residues: CASSPLLALSGYTF. CDR3 DNA: TGTGCCAGCAGCCCGCTGTTGGCCTTAAGTGGCTACACCTTC. The full variable domain, rest sourced from reference TRBV5-6 and TRBJ1-2, is DAGVTQSPTHLIKTRGQQVTLRCSPKSGHDTVSWYQQALGQGPQFIFQYYEEEERQRGNFPDRFSGHQFPNYSSELNVNALLLGDSALYLCASSPLLALSGYTFGSGTRLTVV.

The V gene is TRBV18, the J gene TRBJ1-6; TRBD1 matches 9 bases. Trimming cost V 3 bases and J 7 bases; bases outside gene matches: 13. Germline V gene data show CDR1 as KGHSH and CDR2 as LQKENI. The CDR3 covers 18 residues. This CDR3 reads CASSPKRGGDRENSPLHF. The CDR3 nucleotides read TGTGCCAGCTCACCGAAACGTGGAGGGGACAGGGAGAATTCACCCCTCCACTTT.